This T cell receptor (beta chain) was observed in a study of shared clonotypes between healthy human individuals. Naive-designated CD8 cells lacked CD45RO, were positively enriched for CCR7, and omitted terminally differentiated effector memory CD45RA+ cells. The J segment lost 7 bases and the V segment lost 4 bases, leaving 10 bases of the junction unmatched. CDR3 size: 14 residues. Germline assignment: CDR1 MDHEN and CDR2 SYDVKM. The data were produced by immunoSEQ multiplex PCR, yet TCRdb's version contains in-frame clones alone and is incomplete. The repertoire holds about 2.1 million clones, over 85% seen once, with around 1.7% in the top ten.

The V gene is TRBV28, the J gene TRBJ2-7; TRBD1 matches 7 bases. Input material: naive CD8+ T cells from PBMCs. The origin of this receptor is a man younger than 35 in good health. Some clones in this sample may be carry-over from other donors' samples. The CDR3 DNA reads TGTGCCAGCAGTTCCCTGACAGGGTGGAGGGAGCAGTACTTC. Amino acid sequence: CASSSLTGWREQYF. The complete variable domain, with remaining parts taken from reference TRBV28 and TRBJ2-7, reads DVKVTQSSRYLVKRTGEKVFLECVQDMDHENMFWYRQDPGLGLRLIYFSYDVKMKEKGDIPEGYSVSREKKERFSLILESASTNQTSMYLCASSSLTGWREQYFGPGTRLTVT.